These 11 T cell receptor beta chains originate from one sample sequenced in a study of blood T cell repertoires in COVID-19. Method: immunoSEQ multiplex PCR; TCRdb's copy keeps in-frame clones and lacks some. The data contain about 270,000 clones, roughly nine tenths of them singletons. The sequenced sample consisted of peripheral blood. These receptors were taken from a man aged 60-69 years who had recovered from COVID-19.

The gene calls are TRBV7-9 and TRBJ2-5; perhaps TRBD2 as D (6 bases). Per germline, CDR1 SEHNR and CDR2 FQNEAQ (reference sequence). This CDR3 region has 17 residues. Trimming cost V 3 bases and J 2 bases, with 19 bases left between them. The CDR3: CASSLTVVTGVQETQYF. For the CDR3, the DNA is TGTGCCAGCAGCTTGACAGTTGTGACGGGGGTTCAAGAGACCCAGTACTTC.

The rearrangement joins TRBV6-2 or TRBV6-3 to TRBJ2-7; TRBD2 matches 7 bases. In germline, CDR1 is MNHEY, CDR2 SVGEGT. Germline trimming cut 5 bases from V and 5 bases from J; bases unmatched to any gene: 18. The CDR3 has 17 residues. The CDR3 loop is CASSHVTPLRGVHEQYF. DNA for the CDR3: TGTGCCAGCAGTCACGTTACACCCCTCCGGGGGGTCCACGAGCAGTACTTC.

This clone was picked up a small number of times. The genes are TRBV7-9 and TRBJ1-4, with D unclear. Germline-derived CDR1 and CDR2 are SEHNR and FQNEAQ (reference sequence). V lost 6 bases and J lost 0, with 11 bases in between. CDR3 length equals 15 residues. CDR3 in amino acids: CASRRMPATNEKLFF. The CDR3 DNA is TGTGCCAGCAGGCGCATGCCCGCAACTAATGAAAAACTGTTTTTT. Together with reference TRBV7-9 and TRBJ1-4, the CDR3 gives the full variable domain: DTGVSQNPRHKITKRGQNVTFRCDPISEHNRLYWYRQTLGQGPEFLTYFQNEAQLEKSRLLSDRFSAERPKGSFSTLEIQRTEQGDSAMYLCASRRMPATNEKLFFGSGTQLSVL.

This chain links TRBV6-5 with TRBJ1-1, with D uncertain. Germline lookup yields CDR1 MNHEY and CDR2 SVGAGI. The V end was cut by 5 bases, the J end by 4 bases, with 8 bases between. CDR3 length equals 12 residues. As DNA, the CDR3 is TGTGCCAGCAGTCACATCTTCACTGAAGCTTTCTTT. Residues: CASSHIFTEAFF.

This chain's CDR3 is CAISEREDSTYEQYF. DNA for the CDR3: TGTGCCATCAGTGAACGGGAAGATAGCACCTACGAGCAGTACTTC. The V call is TRBV10-3, the J call TRBJ2-7; maybe TRBD2 (5 bases). The germline V and J ends were trimmed by 3 bases and 2 bases, with 14 bases remaining between them. The CDR3 is 15 residues long. Looked up from germline, CDR1 is ENHRY and CDR2 is SYGVKD.

The V gene is TRBV3-1 (or the pseudogene TRBV3-2), the J gene TRBJ2-5; 11 nucleotides match TRBD2. V lost 5 bases and J lost 3; bases outside the gene matches: 5. CDR1 is LGHDT, CDR2 YNNKEL, per germline (reference sequence). This CDR3 spans 15 amino acids. The CDR3 here is CASSDPSGGKETQYF. CDR3 DNA sequence: TGTGCCAGCAGCGACCCTAGCGGGGGGAAAGAGACCCAGTACTTC.

DNA of the CDR3: TGTGCCAGCAGCAGTAACAGGGAGTCCAGCACAGATACGCAGTATTTT. It translates to CASSSNRESSTDTQYF. This sequence joins TRBV21-1 and TRBJ2-3; the table's D call TRBD1 went unverified against the DNA. TRBV21-1 is recorded as a pseudogene. The length of the CDR3 is 16 residues.

This clone was picked up one time. The V and J genes are TRBV3-1 (or the pseudogene TRBV3-2) and TRBJ1-6; the D is unclear. This CDR3 is built from 12 residues. V lost 1 base and J 9 bases, leaving 4 bases between the germline ends. Germline CDR1 and CDR2: LGHDT and YNNKEL (reference sequence). The CDR3 DNA reads as TGTGCCAGCAGCCAAGCTCCTTCACCCCTCCACTTT. This codes for CASSQAPSPLHF.

This chain joins TRBV7-6 and TRBJ1-1; 7 bases fit TRBD1. The CDR3 consists of 15 residues. V lost 4 bases and J lost 3; bases outside the gene matches: 8. CDR1 is SGHVS, CDR2 FNYEAQ, per germline. The CDR3 bases are TGTGCCAGCAGCTCAGGTCTTGACAGGGACACTGAAGCTTTCTTT. It translates to CASSSGLDRDTEAFF.

This rearrangement joins TRBV11-1 to TRBJ2-7; the D gene is possibly TRBD1 (6 bases). This CDR3 contains 13 residues. With 3 bases removed from V and 3 bases from J, the gap between germline ends came to 9 bases. Per germline, CDR1 SGHAT and CDR2 FQDESV (reference sequence). CDR3 bases: TGTGCCAGCAGCTTTGGGGGCTTCTACGAGCAGTACTTC. Its translation: CASSFGGFYEQYF.

This chain connects TRBV30 to TRBJ1-5, with D perhaps TRBD1 (6 bases). The CDR3 sequence is 14 residues long. Trimming left V 3 bases short and J 0 bases short, with 9 bases between. The germline V gene encodes CDR1 GTSNPN and CDR2 SVGIG (reference sequence). CDR3 sequence: CAWRPRGSNQPQHF. In nucleotides, the CDR3 is TGTGCCTGGAGGCCCAGGGGTAGCAATCAGCCCCAGCATTTT.